The rows below give T cell receptor beta chains drawn from one sample of a study of OX40 agonist ivuxolimab in advanced cancers. TCRdb keeps only in-frame clones here, not all; method: immunoSEQ multiplex PCR. The table records tens of thousands of clones, about 86% of them present only once. Sample: CD4+ or CD8+ T cells sorted from blood, taken in a trial of the OX40 agonist ivuxolimab. Every receptor here comes from an adult with an advanced solid tumor such as melanoma, head and neck, liver or kidney cancer. CDR3s leave out the opening cysteine and the closing phenylalanine or tryptophan. D genes are given only for firm matches.

.	TRBV4-1	ASSQDPAPRTDTQY
TRBD1	TRBV7-9	ASGERQGSNEQF
.	TRBV19	ASSPPWGASNQPQH
.	TRBV18	ASSPWAAALNTEAF
.	TRBV7-2	ASGRAGLGNNEQF
TRBD2	TRBV6-4	ASSDPGGGASNTQY
.	TRBV4-1	ASSQDHEGYGYT
TRBD2	TRBV7-8	ASSGRLAGVGETQY
TRBD2	TRBV27	ASSSGLAGIDTQY
.	TRBV2	ASRSDTGNTIY
.	TRBV28	ASSDPSISGNTIY
TRBD2	TRBV7-2	ASSRGRGSYNEQF
.	TRBV7-8	ASSHPRGPQETQY
TRBD1	TRBV7-3	ASSLVGGQGADTQY
.	TRBV20-1	SVDSNQPQH
TRBD2	TRBV5-4	ASSAAGAGGELF
.	TRBV7-9	ASSPDGARQF
TRBD1	TRBV15	ATSMNPGQASSGANVLT
TRBD1	TRBV15	ATRYPGTDNYGYT